The present TCR beta chain was sequenced within a study of glioma-infiltrating T cells. Whole-study results and caveats: Above-expected tissue-blood divergence occurred in all gliomas, most in low-grade ones. Tissue and blood shared very few CDR3 sequences.

With regard to this clonotype: Its antigen is undetermined. This sequence may be a read error, since a much larger clone differs from it by one base.

Using RNA template, CDR3s of TCR alpha and beta were amplified with iRepertoire arm-PCR. Tissue mRNA or PBMC total RNA, roughly 95-400 ng, went into one-step reverse transcription and amplification. One entry per CDR3 protein results from TCRdb running MiXCR on the multiplex PCR reads. Seen here are approximately 120,000 distinct CDR3 sequences, 20% to 25% observed once, and the top ten hold 12% to 15%. The sequenced sample was glioma tissue, nonneoplastic brain tissue, or PBMCs (not recorded which). The receptor was isolated from a human donor with low-grade glioma or glioblastoma, undergoing nonglioma brain surgery, or in good health (not recorded which).

The CDR3 loop reads CASSHHLDIQETQYF. CDR3 nucleotide sequence: TGTGCCAGCAGCCATCACCTCGACATTCAAGAGACCCAGTACTTC. V and J are TRBV4-2 and TRBJ2-5; D unresolved. The V gene's germline CDR1 is LGHNA and CDR2 YNFKEQ. The CDR3 contains 15 residues. V shed 3 bases and J shed 2 bases, with 13 bases lying between them.